This T cell receptor (beta chain) was sequenced for a study of tumor and adjacent non-tumor tissue in lung cancer. The library came from three nested PCR rounds adapted from ARM-PCR protocols. One entry per CDR3 protein results from TCRdb running MiXCR on the multiplex PCR reads. The profile shows 35,000 to 55,000 distinct CDR3 sequences, over 55% of them singletons. RNA was extracted from bulk tissue without any cell sorting. More than 3 cm separated this lung sample from the edge of the tumor. The sequenced sample consisted of distant non-tumor lung tissue. This TCR derives from a man aged 50-59 years with non-small cell lung cancer.

CDR3 sequence (DNA): TGTGCCAGCAACCATAGGGTATCCCCTACAGATACGCAGTATTTT. It yields the protein CASNHRVSPTDTQYF. The chain carries TRBV12-3 or TRBV12-4 and TRBJ2-3; D is unclear. V was trimmed by 7 bases and J by 3 bases, leaving 17 bases between them. The CDR3 is 15 residues long.